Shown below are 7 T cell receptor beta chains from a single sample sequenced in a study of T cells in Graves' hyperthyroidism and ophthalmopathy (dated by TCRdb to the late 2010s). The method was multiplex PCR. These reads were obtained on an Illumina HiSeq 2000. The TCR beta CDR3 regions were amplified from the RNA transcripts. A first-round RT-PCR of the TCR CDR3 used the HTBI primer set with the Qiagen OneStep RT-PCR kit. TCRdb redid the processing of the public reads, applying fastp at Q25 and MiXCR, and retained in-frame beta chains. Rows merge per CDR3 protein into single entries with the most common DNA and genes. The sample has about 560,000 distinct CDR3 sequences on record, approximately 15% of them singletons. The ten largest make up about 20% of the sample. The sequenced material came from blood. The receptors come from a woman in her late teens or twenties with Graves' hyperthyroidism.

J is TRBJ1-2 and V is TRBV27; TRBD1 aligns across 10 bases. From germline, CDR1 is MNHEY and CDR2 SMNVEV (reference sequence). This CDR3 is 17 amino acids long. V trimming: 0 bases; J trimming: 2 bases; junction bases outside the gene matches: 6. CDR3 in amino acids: CASSLSTGGSRNYGYTF. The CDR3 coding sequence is TGTGCCAGCAGTTTATCGACAGGGGGCAGTAGGAACTATGGCTACACCTTC.

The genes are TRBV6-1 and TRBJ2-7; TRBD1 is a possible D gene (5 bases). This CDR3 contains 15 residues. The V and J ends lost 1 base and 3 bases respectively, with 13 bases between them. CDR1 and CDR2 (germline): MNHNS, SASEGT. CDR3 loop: CASSEEPQGSYEQYF. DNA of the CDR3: TGTGCCAGCAGTGAAGAACCTCAGGGCAGCTACGAGCAGTACTTC.

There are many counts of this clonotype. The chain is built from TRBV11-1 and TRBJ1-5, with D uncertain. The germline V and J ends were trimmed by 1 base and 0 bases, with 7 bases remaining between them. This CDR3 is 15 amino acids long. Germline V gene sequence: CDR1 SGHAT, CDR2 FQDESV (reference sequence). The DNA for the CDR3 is TGTGCCAGCAGCTTAGGGTCTGGTAGCAATCAGCCCCAGCATTTT. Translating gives CASSLGSGSNQPQHF.

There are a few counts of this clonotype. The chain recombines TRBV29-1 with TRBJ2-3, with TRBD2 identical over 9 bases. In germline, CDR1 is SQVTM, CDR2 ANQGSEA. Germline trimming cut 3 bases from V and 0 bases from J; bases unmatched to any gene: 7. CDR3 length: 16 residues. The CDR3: CSVEVSGRPSTDTQYF. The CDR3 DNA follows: TGCAGCGTTGAGGTTAGCGGGAGACCGAGCACAGATACGCAGTATTTT.

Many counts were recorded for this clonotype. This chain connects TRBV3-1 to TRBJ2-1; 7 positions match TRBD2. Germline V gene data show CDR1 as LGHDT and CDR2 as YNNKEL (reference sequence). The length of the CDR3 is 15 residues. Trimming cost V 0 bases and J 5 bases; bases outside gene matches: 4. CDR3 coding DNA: TGTGCCAGCAGCCAAGATGGGGGGGTGCACAATGAGCAGTTCTTC. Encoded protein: CASSQDGGVHNEQFF.

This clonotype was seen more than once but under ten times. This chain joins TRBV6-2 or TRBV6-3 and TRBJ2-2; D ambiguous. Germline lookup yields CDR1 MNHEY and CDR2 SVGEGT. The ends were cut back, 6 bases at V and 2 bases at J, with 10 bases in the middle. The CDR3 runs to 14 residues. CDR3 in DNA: TGTGCCAGCAGGTGGCAGAGAAACACCGGGGAGCTGTTTTTT. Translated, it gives CASRWQRNTGELFF.

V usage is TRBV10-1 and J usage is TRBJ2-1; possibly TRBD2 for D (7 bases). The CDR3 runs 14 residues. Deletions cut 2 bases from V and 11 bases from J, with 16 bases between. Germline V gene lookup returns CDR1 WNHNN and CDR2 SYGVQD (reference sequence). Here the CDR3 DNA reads TGCGCCAGCAGTGAGGAGGGGGGGGTGCCACAGCAGTTCTTC. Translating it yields CASSEEGGVPQQFF.